What follows describes a single TCR beta chain. The CDR3 runs to 17 residues. Unmatched junction bases numbered 2, after V lost 0 bases and J lost 0 bases. Germline-derived CDR1 and CDR2 are SEHNR and FQNEAQ (reference sequence). The record originates from a study of low-dose radiotherapy and immunotherapy resistance in tumors. The wider study: The study gave Cohort 2 1 Gy per fraction every two weeks, totaling 13 Gy over 26 weeks.

TRAV- and TRBV-specific primers primed first-strand cDNA, covering alpha and beta chains. A constant-region primer paired with the V-primer adapter amplified TCRs over about 19 PCR cycles. With in vitro transcription, the isolated mRNA was amplified. One entry per CDR3 protein, called by TCRdb with MiXCR from the reads. This sample has approximately 30,000 distinct CDR3 sequences; under 55% occur once, and the top ten carry 5.7%. The time point here: after trial treatment. Regarding treatment: LDRT plus nivolumab, ipilimumab, low-dose cyclophosphamide and aspirin (RACIN trial). Every donor was treated with nivolumab, ipilimumab, aspirin, low-dose cyclophosphamide and also low-dose radiotherapy.

This receptor was taken from a male donor with gallbladder cancer. This specimen was PBMCs, taken after low-dose radiotherapy plus immunotherapy. This chain uses TRBV7-9 with TRBJ2-4; 10 bases map to TRBD2. This chain's CDR3 is CASSLATSGLAKNIQYF. The CDR3 DNA reads as TGTGCCAGCAGCTTAGCGACTAGCGGGCTAGCCAAAAACATTCAGTACTTC.